The sequence of this T cell receptor (beta chain) was determined in a study of blood T cell repertoires in COVID-19. The CDR3 is 14 residues long. CDR1 SEHNR and CDR2 FQNEAQ come from the germline V gene (reference sequence). The junction had 1 base not matched to a gene; V was cut back by 3 bases and J by 4 bases. In the original workflow: Amplification from reference gene primers served as the basis for estimated nucleated cell counts. Clones were read by immunoSEQ multiplex PCR, and TCRdb kept only the in-frame ones, dropping some. V and J calls and clone size are as listed in that table; D and trimming were resolved from the DNA. The sample consists of about 40,000 clones, approximately 86% of them appearing once.

The sample was peripheral blood. The chain uses TRBV7-9 and TRBJ1-2; 11 bases line up with TRBD1. The clonotype was recovered from a man aged 50-60 years in a cohort sampled during active COVID-19. CDR3 protein: CASSFGTGGYGYTF. The CDR3 coding sequence is TGTGCCAGCAGCTTCGGGACAGGGGGCTATGGCTACACCTTC. Variable domain in full (rest from reference TRBV7-9 and TRBJ1-2): DTGVSQNPRHKITKRGQNVTFRCDPISEHNRLYWYRQTLGQGPEFLTYFQNEAQLEKSRLLSDRFSAERPKGSFSTLEIQRTEQGDSAMYLCASSFGTGGYGYTFGSGTRLTVV.